Listed here is a single T cell receptor beta chain. The target antigen is unknown. Roughly 10 milliliters of peripheral blood were drawn from each donor. This record belongs to a study of blood T cells in healthy people across ages. Study-level background: There was about one barcoded beta molecule captured by template switching per two T cells. Overall study results and limits: The fall in TCR beta diversity per million T cells was roughly linear with age.

The CDR3 length is 16 residues. Germline V gives CDR1 SEHNR, CDR2 FQNEAQ (reference sequence). The germline V and J ends were trimmed by 3 bases and 0 bases, with 13 bases remaining between them. Then a second PCR, running about 7 to 11 cycles, was carried out with a sample-barcoded 5' primer and a J-beta primer mix. The template-switch adaptor, which had 12 random nucleotides, put a tag on each cDNA molecule. TCRdb fed the 5' RACE reads into MiXCR, producing one record per CDR3 protein. The table records over 700,000 distinct CDR3 sequences, less than 70% of them present only once. The sequence came from an elderly man in good health. The source material was blood. The rearrangement joins TRBV7-9 to TRBJ2-3; unclear D gene. This chain's CDR3 is CASSFLTSTSTDTQYF. The CDR3, as DNA: TGTGCCAGCAGCTTTCTGACTTCCACTAGCACAGATACGCAGTATTTT.